These 21 T cell receptor beta chains share one sample of origin, sequenced in a study of tissue T cells after allogeneic stem cell transplantation. The sample's time point: mouse harvest day 7 after allogeneic transplant. Each mouse received 10^7 T-cell-depleted marrow cells plus 10^6 splenic CD5+ T cells by tail vein. Using immunoSEQ multiplex PCR, the repertoire was profiled, and TCRdb retains in-frame clones only, with some absent. The table includes some 6,700 clones, 45% to 50% detected once. What was sequenced was gut tissue. These receptors were collected from a female BALB/c mouse given C57BL/6 T cells with graft-versus-host disease after an allogeneic hematopoietic cell transplant.

Relative to its sample, this clone is medium-sized. The genes and germline here are from mouse. The sequenced CDR3 bases are TGTGCCAGCAGTCGGGACTGGGGGTATGAACAGTAC. Translation gives CASSRDWGYEQY. The full CDR3 protein reads CASSRDWGYEQYF. The chain combines TRBV26 with TRBJ2-7; 11 positions match TRBD2. The read gets to within 1 residue of the CDR3 end, and the germline J gene fills in the rest. The CDR3 has 13 residues. The V gene end was trimmed by 4 bases and the J gene end by 4 bases; junction bases not matched to a gene: 0. Germline loops: CDR1 KGHPV, CDR2 FQNQEV (reference sequence).

This clone was counted only a few times. Mouse gene names and germline throughout. Read coverage stops 1 residue before the CDR3 terminus; the germline J gene supplies the remainder. The chain has TRBV31 and TRBJ2-5; D is uncertain. V lost 0 bases and J 0 bases, leaving 10 bases between the germline ends. The CDR3 covers 15 residues. Per the germline V gene, CDR1 is GKSSPN and CDR2 is SITVG. CDR3 region: CAWSLEGFNQDTQYF. Partial CDR3 DNA: TGTGCCTGGAGTCTAGAGGGTTTTAACCAAGACACCCAGTAC.

As regards this clone: Mouse names are used for the genes. The CDR3 end is not reached by the read, which stops 1 residue before it; the germline J gene fills it in. The chain recombines TRBV12-2 with TRBJ2-3; TRBD2 matches 10 bases. The ends lost 2 bases at V and 1 base at J; junction bases unmatched: 2. This CDR3 has 15 amino acids. Germline V gives CDR1 SGHLS, CDR2 HYDKME. The covered CDR3 bases are TGTGCCAGCTCTCACGGGACTGGGGGTGCAGAAACGCTGTAT. Its protein is CASSHGTGGAETLY. The whole CDR3 protein is CASSHGTGGAETLYF.

This clone appeared a single time. The listed genes are named as in mouse. The DNA ends 1 residue before the CDR3 does, and the rest of the CDR3 is filled in from the germline J gene. This rearrangement joins TRBV26 to TRBJ2-5; 7 bases are shared with TRBD2. The ends lost 0 bases at V and 5 bases at J; junction bases unmatched: 2. This CDR3 is 14 amino acids long. Germline CDR1 is KGHPV and CDR2 is FQNQEV (reference sequence). The CDR3 region is CASSLSNWGDTQYF. Incomplete CDR3 DNA: TGTGCCAGCAGTCTGTCGAACTGGGGAGACACCCAGTAC.

This clone is categorized as medium-sized (0.01 to 0.1%). The gene names given are mouse names. The CDR3 end falls 1 residue outside the read, so it is completed with the germline J gene. Other DNA sequences in this specimen translate into the identical CDR3. The chain employs TRBV26 and TRBJ1-2; unclear D gene. Trimming cost V 3 bases and J 1 base, with 3 bases left between them. The CDR3 has 12 residues. The V gene's germline CDR1 is KGHPV and CDR2 FQNQEV (reference sequence). CDR3 bases read: TGTGCCAGCAGTCTCCAAAACTCCGACTACACC. This encodes CASSLQNSDYT. The CDR3 reads in full as CASSLQNSDYTF.

Note on this clone: Genes and germline come from the mouse. From the germline J gene comes the end of the CDR3, since the read stops 1 residue before it. The genes are TRBV31 and TRBJ1-4; 8 bases are shared with TRBD1. CDR1 and CDR2 from the germline V gene are GKSSPN and SITVG. The junction had 3 bases not matched to a gene; V was cut back by 3 bases and J by 3 bases. The length of the CDR3 is 14 residues. Incomplete CDR3 DNA: TGTGCCTGGAGCCCGGACAGGGCCAACGAAAGATTATTT. Amino acids: CAWSPDRANERLF. From start to end, the CDR3 is CAWSPDRANERLFF.

A note on this clone: One junction end disagrees with the germline gene, perhaps due to a read error. Gene names and germline match the mouse. Partial CDR3 DNA: TGTGCCTGCAGACAGATTTCTGGAAATACGCTCTAT. Translation: CACRQISGNTLY. The entire CDR3 sequence reads CACRQISGNTLYF. The chain recombines TRBV26 with TRBJ1-3, with a weak D call TRBD1 (5 bases). The CDR3 extends 1 residue past the end of the read, so its final part is completed from the germline J gene. CDR1 and CDR2 (germline): KGHPV, FQNQEV (reference sequence). The CDR3 sequence is 13 residues long.

This clone was seen a few times. Gene names are mouse gene names. The read is 1 residue too short to cover the CDR3 end, so that end is filled in from the germline J gene. The V call is TRBV3, the J call TRBJ2-3; 11 bases are shared with TRBD1. V was clipped by 5 bases and J by 3 bases; unmatched bases: 4. The germline V gene has CDR1 SNHLY and CDR2 FYNGKV (reference sequence). CDR3 length equals 15 residues. The sequenced CDR3 bases are TGTGCCAGCAGCATCCGGGACAGGGGGGCAGAAACGCTGTAT. Its translation: CASSIRDRGAETLY. The entire CDR3 reads CASSIRDRGAETLYF.

Note on this clone: All gene names here are mouse names. The observed sequence ends 1 residue before the CDR3 terminus, with the missing tail filled in from the germline J gene. The chain employs TRBV20 and TRBJ2-3; D may be TRBD2 (6 bases). The CDR3 is 14 amino acids. The germline gives CDR1 GFQATS, CDR2 STVNSAI. The germline V and J ends were trimmed by 0 bases and 0 bases, with 7 bases remaining between them. This chain's CDR3 is CGARDWGSAETLYF. The CDR3 bases that were read are TGTGGTGCTAGGGACTGGGGTAGTGCAGAAACGCTGTAT.

Only one count was recorded for this clone. The junction shows a germline mismatch at one end, possibly a read error. Mouse gene names apply. The DNA ends 1 residue before the CDR3 does, and the rest of the CDR3 is filled in from the germline J gene. This chain uses TRBV5 with TRBJ1-3; 9 positions agree with TRBD1. Germline V gives CDR1 LGHNA, CDR2 YNLKQL (reference sequence). CDR3 length equals 15 residues. Incomplete CDR3 DNA: TGTGCCAGCGGCCAAACAGGGGGCCCTGGAAATACGCTCTAT. Residues: CASGQTGGPGNTLY. The whole CDR3 region reads CASGQTGGPGNTLYF.

In the case of this clone: Here the gene names and germline are mouse. The read terminates 1 residue ahead of where the CDR3 ends, so the germline J gene completes it. The chain couples TRBV12-2 to TRBJ2-7; 8 bases agree with TRBD2. Germline CDR1 and CDR2: SGHLS and HYDKME. The V segment lost 4 bases and the J segment 7 bases; nucleotides outside the gene matches: 11. CDR3 length: 14 amino acids. Partial CDR3 DNA: TGTGCCAGCTCCGACGGGGGGGGCGCGGGGGAACAGTAC. Its translation: CASSDGGGAGEQY. The whole CDR3 protein reads CASSDGGGAGEQYF.

This clone occurred a few times. These gene names are mouse names. The read ends 1 residue before the CDR3 terminus; that terminus is restored from the germline J gene. The sample has other DNA sequences that encode this CDR3 too. V gene TRBV26 combines with J gene TRBJ2-5, with no clear D. Germline V lookup: CDR1 KGHPV, CDR2 FQNQEV (reference sequence). CDR3 size: 12 residues. V was pared by 0 bases and J by 6 bases, with 4 bases between. The CDR3 loop is CASSLSRDTQYF. The part of the CDR3 DNA that was read is TGTGCCAGCAGTCTGTCGAGGGACACCCAGTAC. Drawing the rest from reference TRBV26 and TRBJ2-5, the complete variable domain is NSKVIQTPRYLVKGQGQKAKMRCIPEKGHPVVFWYQQNKNNEFKFLINFQNQEVLQQIDMTEKRFSAECPSNSPCSLEIQSSEAGDSALYLCASSLSRDTQYFGPGTRLLVL.

In this sample, this clone turned up a few times. Gene and germline names: mouse. The read gets to within 1 residue of the CDR3 end, and the germline J gene fills in the rest. The rearrangement joins TRBV26 to TRBJ2-2; TRBD1 might be the D (6 bases). The germline V and J ends were trimmed by 4 bases and 1 base, with 7 bases remaining between them. There are 14 residues in the CDR3. Germline CDR1 reads KGHPV; CDR2 reads FQNQEV (reference sequence). The CDR3 DNA, read in part, is TGTGCCAGCAGTCGGGACATAAACACCGGGCAGCTCTAC. It specifies CASSRDINTGQLY. The full CDR3 reads CASSRDINTGQLYF.

Comment on this clone: Gene labels here are mouse ones. The read gets to within 1 residue of the CDR3 end, and the germline J gene fills in the rest. This rearrangement joins TRBV3 to TRBJ2-1, with D tentatively TRBD2 (5 bases). The germline gives CDR1 SNHLY, CDR2 FYNGKV (reference sequence). The CDR3 runs to 14 residues. V lost 2 bases and J lost 3, with 8 bases in between. CDR3 region: CASSLPGIYAEQFF. The covered CDR3 bases are TGTGCCAGCAGCTTACCTGGGATCTATGCTGAGCAGTTC.

Comment on this clone: Gene and germline names: mouse. The read is 1 residue too short to cover the CDR3 end, so that end is filled in from the germline J gene. This rearrangement joins TRBV26 to TRBJ2-5; 9 bases line up with TRBD2. This CDR3 is 16 amino acids long. Trimming at V came to 5 bases and at J to 0 bases, leaving 6 bases not matched to a gene. Germline V gives CDR1 KGHPV, CDR2 FQNQEV (reference sequence). CDR3 region: CASSSRLGVNQDTQYF. Partial CDR3 DNA: TGTGCCAGCAGTTCCCGACTGGGGGTGAACCAAGACACCCAGTAC.

Turning to this clone: Gene names refer to mouse genes. The read is 1 residue too short to cover the CDR3 end, so that end is filled in from the germline J gene. V usage is TRBV26 and J usage is TRBJ1-1; 10 bases are a match to TRBD1. The V gene's germline CDR1 is KGHPV and CDR2 FQNQEV (reference sequence). The CDR3 covers 17 residues. The J segment lost 0 bases and the V segment lost 4 bases, leaving 8 bases of the junction unmatched. The covered CDR3 bases are TGTGCCAGCAGTCCGATAAGGACAGGGGGGACAAACACAGAAGTCTTC. This translates into CASSPIRTGGTNTEVF. The full CDR3 protein is CASSPIRTGGTNTEVFF.

Of note for this clone: The gene symbols are mouse symbols. Read coverage stops 1 residue before the CDR3 terminus; the germline J gene supplies the remainder. The rearrangement links TRBV16 to TRBJ1-4; D possibly corresponds to TRBD1 (5 bases). This CDR3 is 17 amino acids long. Trimming cost V 3 bases and J 0 bases, with 14 bases left between them. Per the germline V gene, CDR1 is SGHSA and CDR2 is FRNQAP. The DNA read from the CDR3 is TGTGCAAGCAGCTTCGCCGGGACCCCAATTTCCAACGAAAGATTATTT. Translation gives CASSFAGTPISNERLF. In full, the CDR3 is CASSFAGTPISNERLFF.

As concerns this clone: The gene names given are mouse names. The read terminates 1 residue ahead of where the CDR3 ends, so the germline J gene completes it. The chain couples TRBV26 to TRBJ2-5; D gene ambiguous. Germline V gene lookup returns CDR1 KGHPV and CDR2 FQNQEV (reference sequence). The germline V and J ends were trimmed by 4 bases and 2 bases, with 7 bases remaining between them. The CDR3 contains 13 residues. The chain's CDR3 is CASSRQIQDTQYF. The part of the CDR3 DNA that was read is TGTGCCAGCAGTCGGCAGATCCAAGACACCCAGTAC. The full variable domain, in which reference TRBV26 and TRBJ2-5 provide the parts outside the CDR3, is NSKVIQTPRYLVKGQGQKAKMRCIPEKGHPVVFWYQQNKNNEFKFLINFQNQEVLQQIDMTEKRFSAECPSNSPCSLEIQSSEAGDSALYLCASSRQIQDTQYFGPGTRLLVL.

This clone came up a few times. Mouse gene names apply. The observed sequence ends 1 residue before the CDR3 terminus, with the missing tail filled in from the germline J gene. The chain links TRBV26 to TRBJ1-3; TRBD1 might be the D (6 bases). The CDR3 spans 13 residues. V dropped 6 bases and J dropped 0 bases, with 6 bases sitting between them. The V gene's germline CDR1 is KGHPV and CDR2 FQNQEV (reference sequence). The CDR3 reads CASRQGSGNTLYF. The DNA read from the CDR3 is TGTGCCAGCAGACAGGGTTCTGGAAATACGCTCTAT.

There are a few counts of this clone. Gene names refer to mouse genes. The CDR3 extends 1 residue past the end of the read, so its final part is completed from the germline J gene. V gene TRBV12-1 combines with J gene TRBJ2-7; TRBD2 matches 8 bases. The CDR3 totals 14 residues. Germline loops: CDR1 SGHSN, CDR2 HYEKVE. Losses at the gene ends were 2 bases for V and 0 bases for J; bases not matched to a gene: 2. The CDR3: CASSHDWGSYEQYF. CDR3 bases read: TGTGCCAGCTCTCACGACTGGGGCTCCTATGAACAGTAC.

Worth noting for this clone: Gene names are mouse gene names. The read ends 1 residue before the CDR3 terminus; that terminus is restored from the germline J gene. This chain connects TRBV2 to TRBJ2-2; D not resolved. Trimming took 0 bases from V and 4 from J, leaving 6 bases between them. CDR3 size: 14 residues. The V gene's germline CDR1 is LGHNA and CDR2 YSYQKL. The chain's CDR3 is CASSQDWFTGQLYF. The sequenced part of the CDR3 DNA is TGTGCCAGCAGCCAAGACTGGTTCACCGGGCAGCTCTAC.